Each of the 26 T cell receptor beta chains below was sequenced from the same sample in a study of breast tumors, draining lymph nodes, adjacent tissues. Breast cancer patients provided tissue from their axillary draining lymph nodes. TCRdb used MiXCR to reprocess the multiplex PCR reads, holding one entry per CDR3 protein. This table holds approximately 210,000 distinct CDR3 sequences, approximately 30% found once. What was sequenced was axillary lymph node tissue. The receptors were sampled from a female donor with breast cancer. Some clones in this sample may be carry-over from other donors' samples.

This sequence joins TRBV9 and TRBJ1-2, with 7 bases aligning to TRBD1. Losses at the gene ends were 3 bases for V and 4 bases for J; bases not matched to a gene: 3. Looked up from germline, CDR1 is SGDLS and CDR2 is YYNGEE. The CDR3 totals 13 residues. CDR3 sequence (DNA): TGTGCCAGCAGCGGCCGGGACAGCTATGGCTACACCTTC. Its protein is CASSGRDSYGYTF.

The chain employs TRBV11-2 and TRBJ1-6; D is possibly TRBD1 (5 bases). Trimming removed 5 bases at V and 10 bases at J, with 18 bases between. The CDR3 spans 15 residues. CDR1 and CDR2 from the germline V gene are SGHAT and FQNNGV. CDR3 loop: CASSHQPGPGSPLHF. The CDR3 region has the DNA TGTGCCAGCAGCCACCAACCGGGACCGGGGTCACCCCTCCACTTT. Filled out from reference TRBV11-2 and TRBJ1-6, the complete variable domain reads EAGVAQSPRYKIIEKRQSVAFWCNPISGHATLYWYQQILGQGPKLLIQFQNNGVVDDSQLPKDRFSAERLKGVDSTLKIQPAKLEDSAVYLCASSHQPGPGSPLHFGNGTRLTVT.

CDR3 protein: CASSPTASYGYTF. In DNA, the CDR3 is TGTGCCAGCAGTCCGACAGCAAGCTATGGCTACACCTTC. The chain combines TRBV6-2 or TRBV6-3 with TRBJ1-2; weak D call: TRBD1 (5 bases). The ends were cut back, 5 bases at V and 4 bases at J, with 11 bases in the middle. Germline CDR1 reads MNHEY; CDR2 reads SVGEGT. The CDR3 is 13 amino acids.

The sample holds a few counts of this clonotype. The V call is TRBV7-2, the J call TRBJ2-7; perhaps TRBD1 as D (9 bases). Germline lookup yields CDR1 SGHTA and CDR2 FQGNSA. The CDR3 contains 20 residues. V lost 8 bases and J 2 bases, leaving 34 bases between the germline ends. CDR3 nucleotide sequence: TGTGCCAGCTCACCAACGGACAGGGGCGAAGCGGGAGCCCACCCCTACGAGCAGTACTTC. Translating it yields CASSPTDRGEAGAHPYEQYF.

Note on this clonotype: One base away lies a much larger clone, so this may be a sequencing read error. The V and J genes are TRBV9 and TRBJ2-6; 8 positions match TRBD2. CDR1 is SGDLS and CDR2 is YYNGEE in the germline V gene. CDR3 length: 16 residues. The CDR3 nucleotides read TGTGCCAGCAGCGTGTTAGCGGGACTGGGGGCCAACGCCCTGACTTTC. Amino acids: CASSVLAGLGANALTF.

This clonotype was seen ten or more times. CDR3 sequence: CASSPRYSLVNEQFF. Written as DNA, the CDR3 is TGTGCCAGCAGTCCCCGCTACTCCCTAGTCAATGAGCAGTTCTTC. V gene TRBV27 combines with J gene TRBJ2-1; D call uncertain. The germline gives CDR1 MNHEY, CDR2 SMNVEV (reference sequence). V dropped 5 bases and J dropped 6 bases, with 17 bases sitting between them. This CDR3 is built from 15 residues.

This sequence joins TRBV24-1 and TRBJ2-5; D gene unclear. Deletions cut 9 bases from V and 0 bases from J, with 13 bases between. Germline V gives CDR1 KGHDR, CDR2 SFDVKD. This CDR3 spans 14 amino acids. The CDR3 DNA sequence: TGTGCCACCCTAGTCGACGGGTACCAAGAGACCCAGTACTTC. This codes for CATLVDGYQETQYF.

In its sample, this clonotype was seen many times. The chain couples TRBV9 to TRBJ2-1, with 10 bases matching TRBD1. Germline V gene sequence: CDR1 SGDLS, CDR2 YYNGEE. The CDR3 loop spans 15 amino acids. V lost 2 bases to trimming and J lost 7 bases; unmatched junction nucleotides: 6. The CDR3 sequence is CASSVGQGKLNEQFF. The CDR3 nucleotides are TGTGCCAGCAGCGTGGGACAGGGGAAATTGAATGAGCAGTTCTTC. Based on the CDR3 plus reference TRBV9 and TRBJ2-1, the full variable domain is DSGVTQTPKHLITATGQRVTLRCSPRSGDLSVYWYQQSLDQGLQFLIQYYNGEERAKGNILERFSAQQFPDLHSELNLSSLELGDSALYFCASSVGQGKLNEQFFGPGTRLTVL.

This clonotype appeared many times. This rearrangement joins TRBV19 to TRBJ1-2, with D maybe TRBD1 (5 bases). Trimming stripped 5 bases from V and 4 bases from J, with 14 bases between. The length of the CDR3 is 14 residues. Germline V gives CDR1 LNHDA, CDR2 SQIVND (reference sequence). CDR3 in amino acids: CASSARDGVYGYTF. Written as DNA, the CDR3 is TGTGCCAGTAGTGCCCGGGACGGAGTCTATGGCTACACCTTC.

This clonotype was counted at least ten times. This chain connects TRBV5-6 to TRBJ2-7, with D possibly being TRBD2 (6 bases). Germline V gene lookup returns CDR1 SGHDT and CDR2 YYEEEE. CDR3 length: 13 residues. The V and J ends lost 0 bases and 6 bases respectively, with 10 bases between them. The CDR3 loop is CASSLGGVGEQYF. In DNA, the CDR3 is TGTGCCAGCAGCTTGGGCGGGGTCGGCGAGCAGTACTTC. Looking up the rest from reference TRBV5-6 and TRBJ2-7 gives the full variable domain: DAGVTQSPTHLIKTRGQQVTLRCSPKSGHDTVSWYQQALGQGPQFIFQYYEEEERQRGNFPDRFSGHQFPNYSSELNVNALLLGDSALYLCASSLGGVGEQYFGPGTRLTVT.

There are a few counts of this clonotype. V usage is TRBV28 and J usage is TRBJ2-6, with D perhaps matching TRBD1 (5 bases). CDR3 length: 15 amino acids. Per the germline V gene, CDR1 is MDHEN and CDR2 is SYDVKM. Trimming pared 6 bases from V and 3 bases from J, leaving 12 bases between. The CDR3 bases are TGTGCCAGCAGCAGGGTATTCGTTGGGGCCAACGTCCTGACTTTC. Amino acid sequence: CASSRVFVGANVLTF.

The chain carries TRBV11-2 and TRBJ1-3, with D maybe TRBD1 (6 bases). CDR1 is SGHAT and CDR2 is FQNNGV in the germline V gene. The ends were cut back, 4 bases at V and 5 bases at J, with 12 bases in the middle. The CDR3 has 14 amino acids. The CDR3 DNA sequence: TGTGCCAGCAGCTACAGGGTTGGGAGAAACACCATATATTTT. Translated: CASSYRVGRNTIYF. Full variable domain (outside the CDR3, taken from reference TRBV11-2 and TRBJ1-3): EAGVAQSPRYKIIEKRQSVAFWCNPISGHATLYWYQQILGQGPKLLIQFQNNGVVDDSQLPKDRFSAERLKGVDSTLKIQPAKLEDSAVYLCASSYRVGRNTIYFGEGSWLTVV.

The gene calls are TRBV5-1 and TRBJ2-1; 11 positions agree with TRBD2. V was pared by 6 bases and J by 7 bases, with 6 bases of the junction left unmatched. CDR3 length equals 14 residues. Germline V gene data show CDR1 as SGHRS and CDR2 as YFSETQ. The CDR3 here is CASKLAGGYNEQFF. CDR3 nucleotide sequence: TGCGCCAGCAAGCTAGCGGGAGGATATAATGAGCAGTTCTTC.

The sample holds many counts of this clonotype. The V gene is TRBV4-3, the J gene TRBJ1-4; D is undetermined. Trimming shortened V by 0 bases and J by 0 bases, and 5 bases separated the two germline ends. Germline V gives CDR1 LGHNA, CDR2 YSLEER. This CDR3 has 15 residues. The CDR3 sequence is CASSQEPSTNEKLFF. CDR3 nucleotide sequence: TGCGCCAGCAGCCAAGAGCCGTCAACTAATGAAAAACTGTTTTTT.

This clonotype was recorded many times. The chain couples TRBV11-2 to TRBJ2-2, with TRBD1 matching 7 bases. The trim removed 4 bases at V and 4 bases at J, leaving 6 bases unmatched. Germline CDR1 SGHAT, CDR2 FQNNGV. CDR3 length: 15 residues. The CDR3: CASSYDRASTGELFF. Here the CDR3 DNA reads TGTGCCAGCAGCTACGACAGGGCGAGCACCGGGGAGCTGTTTTTT.

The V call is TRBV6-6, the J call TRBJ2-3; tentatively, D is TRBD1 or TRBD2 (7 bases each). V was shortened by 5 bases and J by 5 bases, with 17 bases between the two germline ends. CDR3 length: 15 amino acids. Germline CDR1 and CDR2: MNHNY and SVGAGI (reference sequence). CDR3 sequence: CASSPFTRGGDTQYF. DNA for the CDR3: TGTGCCAGCAGTCCCTTTACCAGGGGGGGAGATACGCAGTATTTT.

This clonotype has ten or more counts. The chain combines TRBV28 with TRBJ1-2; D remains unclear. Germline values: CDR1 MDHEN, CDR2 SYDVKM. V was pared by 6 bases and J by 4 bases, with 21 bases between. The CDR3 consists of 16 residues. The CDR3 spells CASSLYSVRRGYGYTF. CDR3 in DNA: TGTGCCAGCAGCCTCTATAGTGTCCGTCGCGGCTATGGCTACACCTTC.

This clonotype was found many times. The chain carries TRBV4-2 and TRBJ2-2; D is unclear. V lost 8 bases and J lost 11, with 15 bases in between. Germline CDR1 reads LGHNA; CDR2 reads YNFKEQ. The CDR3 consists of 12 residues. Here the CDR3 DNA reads TGTGCCAGCCAGTCTTTTGCCGATGAGCTGTTTTTT. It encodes CASQSFADELFF.

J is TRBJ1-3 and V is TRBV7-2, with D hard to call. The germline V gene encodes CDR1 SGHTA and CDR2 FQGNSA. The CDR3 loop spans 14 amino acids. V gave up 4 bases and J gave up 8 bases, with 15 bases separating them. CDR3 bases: TGTGCCAGCAGCTCTCACCGACTAGCGGACACCATATATTTT. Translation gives CASSSHRLADTIYF.

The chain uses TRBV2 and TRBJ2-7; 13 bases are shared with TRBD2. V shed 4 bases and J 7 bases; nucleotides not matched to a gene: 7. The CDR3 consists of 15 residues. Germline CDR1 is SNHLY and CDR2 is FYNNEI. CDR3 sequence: CASSALLAGGWEQYF. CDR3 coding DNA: TGTGCCAGCAGTGCGCTACTAGCGGGAGGGTGGGAGCAGTACTTC.

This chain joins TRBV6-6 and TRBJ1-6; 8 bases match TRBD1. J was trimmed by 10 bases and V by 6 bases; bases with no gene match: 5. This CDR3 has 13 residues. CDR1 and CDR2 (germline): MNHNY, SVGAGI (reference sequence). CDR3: CASRKDRVSPLHF. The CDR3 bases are TGTGCCAGCAGGAAGGACAGGGTATCACCCCTCCACTTT.

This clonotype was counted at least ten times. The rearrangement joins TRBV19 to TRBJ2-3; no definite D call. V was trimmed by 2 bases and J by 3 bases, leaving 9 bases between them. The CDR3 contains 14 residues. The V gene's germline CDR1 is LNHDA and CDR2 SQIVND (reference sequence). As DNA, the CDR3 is TGTGCCAGTAGTATAAGGCAGCGAACAGATACGCAGTATTTT. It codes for CASSIRQRTDTQYF.

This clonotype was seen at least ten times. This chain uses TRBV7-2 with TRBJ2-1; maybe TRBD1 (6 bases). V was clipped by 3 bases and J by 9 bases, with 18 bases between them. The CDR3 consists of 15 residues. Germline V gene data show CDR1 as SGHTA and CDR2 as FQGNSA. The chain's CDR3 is CASSLKRGPGAEQFF. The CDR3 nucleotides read TGTGCCAGCAGCTTGAAACGAGGCCCAGGGGCTGAGCAGTTCTTC.

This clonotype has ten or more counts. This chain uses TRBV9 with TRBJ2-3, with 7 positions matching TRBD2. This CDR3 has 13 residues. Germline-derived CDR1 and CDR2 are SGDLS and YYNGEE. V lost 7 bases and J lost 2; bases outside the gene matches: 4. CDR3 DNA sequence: TGTGCCAGCGGGGGACTAAACACAGATACGCAGTATTTT. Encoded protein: CASGGLNTDTQYF. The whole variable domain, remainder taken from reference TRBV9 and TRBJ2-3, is DSGVTQTPKHLITATGQRVTLRCSPRSGDLSVYWYQQSLDQGLQFLIQYYNGEERAKGNILERFSAQQFPDLHSELNLSSLELGDSALYFCASGGLNTDTQYFGPGTRLTVL.

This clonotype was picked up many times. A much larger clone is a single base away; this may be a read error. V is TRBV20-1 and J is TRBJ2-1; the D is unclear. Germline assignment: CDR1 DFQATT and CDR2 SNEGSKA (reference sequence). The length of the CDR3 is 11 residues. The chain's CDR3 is CSARENNEQSF. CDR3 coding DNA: TGCAGTGCTAGGGAAAACAATGAGCAGTCCTTC.

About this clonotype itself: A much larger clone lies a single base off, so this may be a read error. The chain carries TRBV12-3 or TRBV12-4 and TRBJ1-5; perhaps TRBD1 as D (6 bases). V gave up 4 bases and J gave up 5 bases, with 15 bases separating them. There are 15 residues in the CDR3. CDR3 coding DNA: TGTGCCAGCAGTTCCCTAGGGGGGAGCGATCAGCCCCAGCATTTT. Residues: CASSSLGGSDQPQHF.